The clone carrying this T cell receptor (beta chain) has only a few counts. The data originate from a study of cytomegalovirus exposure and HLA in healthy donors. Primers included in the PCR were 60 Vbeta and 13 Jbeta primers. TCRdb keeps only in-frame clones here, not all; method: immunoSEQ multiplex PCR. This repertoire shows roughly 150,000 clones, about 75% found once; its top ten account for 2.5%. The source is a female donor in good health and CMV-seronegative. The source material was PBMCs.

In DNA form, the CDR3 reads TGTGCCAGCAGTGAAGTGGGACTAGCGAGCCATGAGCAGTTCTTC. It yields the protein CASSEVGLASHEQFF. This rearrangement joins TRBV2 to TRBJ2-1, with 10 positions matching TRBD2. This CDR3 has 15 residues. With V trimmed by 1 base and J by 8 bases, 5 bases remained unmatched. Germline assignment: CDR1 SNHLY and CDR2 FYNNEI.